Listed below are T cell receptor beta chains from one sample, sequenced in a study of T cell clones after liver transplantation. Data came from immunoSEQ multiplex PCR; TCRdb stores just in-frame clones and leaves some out. The sample includes roughly 120,000 clones, 90% seen only once; the top ten take 0.83%. This specimen consisted of CD4+ T cells from blood, obtained 12 months after liver transplant. The receptors stem from a human patient who received a liver transplant. Some T cells may arise from the graft donor. CDR3s include the opening cysteine and the closing phenylalanine or tryptophan. The order of the fields is clone size, V gene, J gene, D gene, CDR3 protein, CDR3 DNA. A D gene is named only where the DNA matches it firmly. The size of a clone is reported for some rows only, either as once, few or many, or as a class for expanded clones.

clone size: -; V gene: TRBV18; J gene: TRBJ2-5; D gene: -; CDR3 protein: CASSPQETQYF; CDR3 DNA: TGTGCCAGCTCACCGCAAGAGACCCAGTACTTC
clone size: -; V gene: TRBV2; J gene: TRBJ2-3; D gene: -; CDR3 protein: CASSVFGGTQYF; CDR3 DNA: TGTGCCAGCAGCGTTTTTGGGGGTACGCAGTATTTT
clone size: -; V gene: TRBV29-1; J gene: TRBJ1-2; D gene: -; CDR3 protein: CSVEAQGQVNGYTF; CDR3 DNA: TGCAGCGTTGAAGCCCAGGGTCAAGTGAATGGCTACACCTTC
clone size: -; V gene: TRBV18; J gene: TRBJ2-7; D gene: -; CDR3 protein: CASSPPVSLSSYEQYF; CDR3 DNA: TGTGCCAGCTCACCTCCTGTGTCGCTTAGCTCCTACGAGCAGTACTTC
clone size: -; V gene: TRBV6-1; J gene: TRBJ2-7; D gene: -; CDR3 protein: CASRPGDRGLNEQYF; CDR3 DNA: TGTGCCAGCAGGCCGGGGGATAGGGGGCTGAACGAGCAGTACTTC
clone size: -; V gene: TRBV19; J gene: TRBJ2-1; D gene: -; CDR3 protein: CASSIVVWASSYNEQFF; CDR3 DNA: TGTGCCAGTAGTATAGTAGTTTGGGCTAGCTCCTACAATGAGCAGTTCTTC
clone size: -; V gene: TRBV7-9; J gene: TRBJ2-3; D gene: -; CDR3 protein: CASSRDTSTDTQYF; CDR3 DNA: TGTGCCAGCAGCAGGGACACCTCCACAGATACGCAGTATTTT
clone size: -; V gene: TRBV5-1; J gene: TRBJ2-6; D gene: -; CDR3 protein: CASRLATGANVLTF; CDR3 DNA: TGCGCCAGCAGGTTGGCTACTGGGGCCAACGTCCTGACTTTC
clone size: -; V gene: TRBV5-4; J gene: TRBJ2-1; D gene: -; CDR3 protein: CASSSPPGSLNEQFF; CDR3 DNA: TGTGCCAGCAGCTCACCCCCGGGATCCCTCAATGAGCAGTTCTTC
clone size: -; V gene: TRBV7-6; J gene: TRBJ2-3; D gene: -; CDR3 protein: CASSLEETVRDTQYF; CDR3 DNA: TGTGCCAGCAGCTTAGAGGAGACAGTACGAGATACGCAGTATTTT
clone size: -; V gene: TRBV2; J gene: TRBJ2-7; D gene: -; CDR3 protein: CASSPGRVSYEQYF; CDR3 DNA: TGTGCCAGCAGCCCCGGCAGGGTCTCCTACGAGCAGTACTTC
clone size: -; V gene: TRBV27; J gene: TRBJ1-5; D gene: -; CDR3 protein: CASSVGRNQPQHF; CDR3 DNA: TGTGCCAGCAGTGTAGGGCGGAATCAGCCCCAGCATTTT
clone size: -; V gene: TRBV27; J gene: TRBJ1-2; D gene: -; CDR3 protein: CASSSSGRSNYGYTF; CDR3 DNA: TGTGCCAGCAGTTCCTCAGGACGGTCTAACTATGGCTACACCTTC
clone size: -; V gene: TRBV5-1; J gene: TRBJ2-3; D gene: TRBD2; CDR3 protein: CASSLGVAGDKSTDTQYF; CDR3 DNA: TGCGCCAGCAGCTTGGGGGTAGCGGGAGATAAGAGCACAGATACGCAGTATTTT
clone size: -; V gene: TRBV25-1; J gene: TRBJ2-7; D gene: TRBD1; CDR3 protein: CASSEETGHTSYEQYF; CDR3 DNA: TGTGCCAGCAGTGAAGAGACAGGGCACACCTCCTACGAGCAGTACTTC
clone size: -; V gene: TRBV13; J gene: TRBJ1-5; D gene: -; CDR3 protein: CASSRRGVNQPQHF; CDR3 DNA: TGTGCCAGCAGCCGCCGGGGCGTCAATCAGCCCCAGCATTTT
clone size: -; V gene: TRBV15; J gene: TRBJ1-1; D gene: -; CDR3 protein: CATSRGGRAEGAEAFF; CDR3 DNA: TGTGCCACCAGCAGAGGAGGACGGGCGGAAGGGGCTGAAGCTTTCTTT
clone size: -; V gene: TRBV19; J gene: TRBJ1-6; D gene: TRBD1; CDR3 protein: CASSATAGQGNSPLHF; CDR3 DNA: TGTGCCAGTAGCGCCACCGCGGGACAGGGTAATTCACCCCTCCACTTT
clone size: -; V gene: TRBV5-1; J gene: TRBJ1-4; D gene: TRBD1; CDR3 protein: CASSQGTANEKLFF; CDR3 DNA: TGCGCCAGCAGCCAAGGGACAGCTAATGAAAAACTGTTTTTT
clone size: few; V gene: TRBV2; J gene: TRBJ1-3; D gene: -; CDR3 protein: CASTGASSGNTIYF; CDR3 DNA: TGTGCCAGCACTGGGGCGAGCTCTGGAAACACCATATATTTT
clone size: once; V gene: TRBV7-2; J gene: TRBJ2-2; D gene: TRBD2; CDR3 protein: CASSFSSGGTGELFF; CDR3 DNA: TGTGCCAGCAGCTTTTCTAGCGGAGGCACCGGGGAGCTGTTTTTT
clone size: once; V gene: TRBV6-1; J gene: TRBJ2-1; D gene: TRBD2; CDR3 protein: CASSATSGGYNEQFF; CDR3 DNA: TGTGCCAGCAGTGCGACTAGCGGGGGATACAATGAGCAGTTCTTC
clone size: -; V gene: TRBV2; J gene: TRBJ2-7; D gene: TRBD2; CDR3 protein: CASSETSGLSYEQYF; CDR3 DNA: TGTGCCAGCAGCGAAACTAGCGGTCTTTCCTACGAGCAGTACTTC
clone size: -; V gene: TRBV18; J gene: TRBJ1-1; D gene: TRBD1; CDR3 protein: CASSPPRGGLEAFF; CDR3 DNA: TGTGCCAGCTCACCACCCAGGGGGGGCCTTGAAGCTTTCTTT
clone size: -; V gene: TRBV10-2; J gene: TRBJ2-1; D gene: TRBD1; CDR3 protein: CASRGQGGHNEQFF; CDR3 DNA: TGCGCCAGCAGAGGACAGGGCGGCCACAATGAGCAGTTCTTC
clone size: once; V gene: TRBV4-3; J gene: TRBJ1-4; D gene: -; CDR3 protein: CASSQRSGFNEKLFF; CDR3 DNA: TGCGCCAGCAGCCAAAGGTCCGGATTTAATGAAAAACTGTTTTTT
clone size: -; V gene: TRBV11-2; J gene: TRBJ2-7; D gene: -; CDR3 protein: CASSILTGLLEEQYF; CDR3 DNA: TGTGCCAGCAGCATCCTAACGGGACTCCTCGAAGAGCAGTACTTC
clone size: -; V gene: TRBV5-6; J gene: TRBJ2-3; D gene: -; CDR3 protein: CASSFQTGRTDTQYF; CDR3 DNA: TGTGCCAGCAGCTTTCAGACAGGGAGGACAGATACGCAGTATTTT
clone size: once; V gene: TRBV2; J gene: TRBJ2-5; D gene: -; CDR3 protein: CASSDFQETQYF; CDR3 DNA: TGTGCCAGCAGTGACTTCCAAGAGACCCAGTACTTC
clone size: once; V gene: TRBV6-5; J gene: TRBJ1-3; D gene: -; CDR3 protein: CASRPTAYSGNTIYF; CDR3 DNA: TGTGCCAGCAGGCCGACAGCTTATTCTGGAAACACCATATATTTT
clone size: -; V gene: TRBV4-3; J gene: TRBJ2-1; D gene: TRBD2; CDR3 protein: CASSPGLAGVGEQFF; CDR3 DNA: TGCGCCAGCAGCCCAGGACTAGCGGGAGTGGGTGAGCAGTTCTTC
clone size: few; V gene: TRBV5-1; J gene: TRBJ1-2; D gene: -; CDR3 protein: CASSLDTYGYTF; CDR3 DNA: TGCGCCAGCAGCTTGGACACCTATGGCTACACCTTC
clone size: -; V gene: TRBV13; J gene: TRBJ1-1; D gene: -; CDR3 protein: CASSWSSRRLNTEAFF; CDR3 DNA: TGTGCCAGCAGCTGGTCCTCCAGGCGACTGAACACTGAAGCTTTCTTT
clone size: few; V gene: TRBV6-1; J gene: TRBJ2-7; D gene: -; CDR3 protein: CASSEFDSDSDYEQYF; CDR3 DNA: TGTGCCAGCAGTGAATTCGATTCGGACAGTGACTACGAGCAGTACTTC
clone size: -; V gene: TRBV18; J gene: TRBJ1-1; D gene: -; CDR3 protein: CASVTVEMNTEAFF; CDR3 DNA: TGTGCCAGCGTCACCGTTGAGATGAACACTGAAGCTTTCTTT
clone size: -; V gene: TRBV11-3; J gene: TRBJ1-1; D gene: TRBD1; CDR3 protein: CASSSARTGQREAFF; CDR3 DNA: TGTGCCAGCAGCTCGGCCCGGACAGGTCAACGAGAAGCTTTCTTT
clone size: -; V gene: TRBV2; J gene: TRBJ2-2; D gene: TRBD1; CDR3 protein: CASGAPGTGTGELFF; CDR3 DNA: TGTGCCAGTGGGGCACCCGGGACAGGGACCGGGGAGCTGTTTTTT
clone size: once; V gene: TRBV19; J gene: TRBJ1-3; D gene: -; CDR3 protein: CASSIRDRGNTIYF; CDR3 DNA: TGTGCCAGTAGTATAAGAGACCGTGGAAACACCATATATTTT
clone size: -; V gene: TRBV28; J gene: TRBJ1-5; D gene: -; CDR3 protein: CASSEAGGNNQPQHF; CDR3 DNA: TGTGCCAGCAGTGAGGCGGGGGGTAACAATCAGCCCCAGCATTTT